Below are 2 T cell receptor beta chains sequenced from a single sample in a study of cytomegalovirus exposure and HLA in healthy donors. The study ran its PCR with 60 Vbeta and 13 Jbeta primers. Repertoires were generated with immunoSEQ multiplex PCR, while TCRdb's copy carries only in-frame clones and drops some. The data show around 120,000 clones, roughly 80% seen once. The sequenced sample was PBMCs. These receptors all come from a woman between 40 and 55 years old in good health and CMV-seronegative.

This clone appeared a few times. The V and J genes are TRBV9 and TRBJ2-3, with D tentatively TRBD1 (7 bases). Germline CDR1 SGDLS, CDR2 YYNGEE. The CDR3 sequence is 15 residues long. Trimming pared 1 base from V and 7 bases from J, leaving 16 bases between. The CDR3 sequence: CASSVFGGGDYTQYF. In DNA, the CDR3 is TGTGCCAGCAGCGTATTCGGAGGGGGCGATTATACGCAGTATTTT.

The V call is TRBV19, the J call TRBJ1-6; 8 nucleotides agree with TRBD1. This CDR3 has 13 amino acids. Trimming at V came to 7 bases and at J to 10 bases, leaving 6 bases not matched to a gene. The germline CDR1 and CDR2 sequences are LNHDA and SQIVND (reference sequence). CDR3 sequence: CASTTGEKSPLHF. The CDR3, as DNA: TGTGCCAGTACGACAGGGGAGAAATCACCCCTCCACTTT.